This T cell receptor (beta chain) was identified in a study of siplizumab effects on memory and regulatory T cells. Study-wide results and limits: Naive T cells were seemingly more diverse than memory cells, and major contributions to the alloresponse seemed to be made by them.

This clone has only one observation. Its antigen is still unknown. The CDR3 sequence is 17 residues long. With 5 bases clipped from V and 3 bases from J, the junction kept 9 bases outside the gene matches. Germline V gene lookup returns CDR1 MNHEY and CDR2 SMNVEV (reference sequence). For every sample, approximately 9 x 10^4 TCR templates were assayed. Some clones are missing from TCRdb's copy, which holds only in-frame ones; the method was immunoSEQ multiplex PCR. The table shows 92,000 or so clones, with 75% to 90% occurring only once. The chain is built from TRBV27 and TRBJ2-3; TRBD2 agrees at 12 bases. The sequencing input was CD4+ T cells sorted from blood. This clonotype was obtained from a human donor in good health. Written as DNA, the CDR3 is TGTGCCAGCAGTGGCCTGACTAGCGGGAGACAGACAGATACGCAGTATTTT. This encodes CASSGLTSGRQTDTQYF.